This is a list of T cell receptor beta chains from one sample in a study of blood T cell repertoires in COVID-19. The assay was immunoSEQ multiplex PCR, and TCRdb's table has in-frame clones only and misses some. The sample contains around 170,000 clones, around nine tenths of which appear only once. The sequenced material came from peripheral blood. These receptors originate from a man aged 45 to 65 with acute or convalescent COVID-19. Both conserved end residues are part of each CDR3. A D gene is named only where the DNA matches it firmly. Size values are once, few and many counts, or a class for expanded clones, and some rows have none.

CDR3 DNA: TGCGCCAGCAGCCTTCAGGGGGCTTTCACAGATACGCAGTATTTT
CDR3 protein: CASSLQGAFTDTQYF
V gene: TRBV5-1
clone size: NA
J gene: TRBJ2-3
D gene: TRBD1

CDR3 DNA: TGTGCCAGCAGCTTAGCGGGCCAGCCCCAGCATTTT
CDR3 protein: CASSLAGQPQHF
V gene: TRBV7-9
clone size: NA
J gene: TRBJ1-5
D gene: NA

CDR3 DNA: TGTGCCAGCATCAAGAGCGGGGCTGTGTCAGATACGCAGTATTTT
CDR3 protein: CASIKSGAVSDTQYF
V gene: TRBV28
clone size: once
J gene: TRBJ2-3
D gene: TRBD2

CDR3 DNA: TGTGCCACCAGTGTTGGTAATACGGGACTCATAAGGGAGACCCAGTACTTC
CDR3 protein: CATSVGNTGLIRETQYF
V gene: TRBV24-1
clone size: NA
J gene: TRBJ2-5
D gene: NA

CDR3 DNA: TGTGCCAGCAGCTTACGAGGGGGTACTGATTCACCCCTCCACTTT
CDR3 protein: CASSLRGGTDSPLHF
V gene: TRBV5-6
clone size: NA
J gene: TRBJ1-6
D gene: NA

CDR3 DNA: TGTGCCAGCACCCCCCATCCTAGCGGGGGAGCAGATACGCAGTATTTT
CDR3 protein: CASTPHPSGGADTQYF
V gene: TRBV6-2/TRBV6-3
clone size: NA
J gene: TRBJ2-3
D gene: TRBD2

CDR3 DNA: TGTGCCAGCAGCTTGGACAGGAAGGAGACCCAGTACTTC
CDR3 protein: CASSLDRKETQYF
V gene: TRBV7-9
clone size: NA
J gene: TRBJ2-5
D gene: TRBD1

CDR3 DNA: TGCGCCAGCAGCCGGACTAGCGGGAGTTACGAGCAGTACTTC
CDR3 protein: CASSRTSGSYEQYF
V gene: TRBV5-1
clone size: NA
J gene: TRBJ2-7
D gene: TRBD2

CDR3 DNA: TGTGCCAGCACCGGAAGGGGGAATTCACCCCTCCACTTT
CDR3 protein: CASTGRGNSPLHF
V gene: TRBV7-2
clone size: NA
J gene: TRBJ1-6
D gene: NA

CDR3 DNA: TGTGCTAGCAGCATTGGACAGGGGACCTACAATGAGCAGTTCTTC
CDR3 protein: CASSIGQGTYNEQFF
V gene: TRBV7-7
clone size: NA
J gene: TRBJ2-1
D gene: TRBD1

CDR3 DNA: TGTGCCAGTAAAACTGGACAGACTAACTATGGCTACACCTTC
CDR3 protein: CASKTGQTNYGYTF
V gene: TRBV6-5
clone size: NA
J gene: TRBJ1-2
D gene: NA

CDR3 DNA: TGTGCCGGCAAGGAGGGTAGCAATCAGCCCCAGCATTTT
CDR3 protein: CAGKEGSNQPQHF
V gene: TRBV2
clone size: NA
J gene: TRBJ1-5
D gene: NA

CDR3 DNA: TGCGCCAGCAGTGAGTCTGAGTACAATGAGCAGTTCTTC
CDR3 protein: CASSESEYNEQFF
V gene: TRBV10-1
clone size: NA
J gene: TRBJ2-1
D gene: NA

CDR3 DNA: TGTGCCAGCAGCTTAGGCGGCGGGAGAGGGGCAGATACGCAGTATTTT
CDR3 protein: CASSLGGGRGADTQYF
V gene: TRBV7-7
clone size: NA
J gene: TRBJ2-3
D gene: TRBD2

CDR3 DNA: TGTGCCAGCAGCCAAGATCCGACTAGCGGGAGTACCTCCTACAATGAGCAGTTCTTC
CDR3 protein: CASSQDPTSGSTSYNEQFF
V gene: TRBV3-1/TRBV3-2
clone size: NA
J gene: TRBJ2-1
D gene: TRBD2

CDR3 DNA: TGTGCCTGGAGGTTGAGTAGCATCGACGTCCTGACTTTC
CDR3 protein: CAWRLSSIDVLTF
V gene: TRBV30
clone size: NA
J gene: TRBJ2-6
D gene: NA

CDR3 DNA: TGTGCCAGCAGCTTTGGTTTGCGGGACCCGACGGGCGAGCAGTACTTC
CDR3 protein: CASSFGLRDPTGEQYF
V gene: TRBV11-2
clone size: NA
J gene: TRBJ2-7
D gene: NA

CDR3 DNA: TGTGCCAGCAGCTCTGGACTAGCGTATAGTCGGGCCGAGCAGTACTTC
CDR3 protein: CASSSGLAYSRAEQYF
V gene: TRBV7-8
clone size: NA
J gene: TRBJ2-7
D gene: TRBD2

CDR3 DNA: TGTGCCAGCAGCTTAGCTGGGAGGGTCCATGTTCAAGAGACCCAGTACTTC
CDR3 protein: CASSLAGRVHVQETQYF
V gene: TRBV7-9
clone size: NA
J gene: TRBJ2-5
D gene: TRBD2

CDR3 DNA: TGCAGCGTTTCCAAGCGGGACCGCTCCTACAATGAGCAGTTCTTC
CDR3 protein: CSVSKRDRSYNEQFF
V gene: TRBV29-1
clone size: NA
J gene: TRBJ2-1
D gene: TRBD2

CDR3 DNA: TGCGCCAGCAGCCCCTCAGGGGTGGGAAATGAAAAACTGTTTTTT
CDR3 protein: CASSPSGVGNEKLFF
V gene: TRBV5-1
clone size: NA
J gene: TRBJ1-4
D gene: NA

CDR3 DNA: TGCAGCGTTGTGTCCGGCACTGAAGCTTTCTTT
CDR3 protein: CSVVSGTEAFF
V gene: TRBV29-1
clone size: NA
J gene: TRBJ1-1
D gene: NA

CDR3 DNA: TGTGCCAGCAGCTATTTAACTCGGGATGAGCAGTTCTTC
CDR3 protein: CASSYLTRDEQFF
V gene: TRBV7-8
clone size: NA
J gene: TRBJ2-1
D gene: NA

CDR3 DNA: TGCGCCAGCAGCCTCGGGACAGCGCGCTCCTACGAGCAGTACTTC
CDR3 protein: CASSLGTARSYEQYF
V gene: TRBV5-1
clone size: once
J gene: TRBJ2-7
D gene: TRBD1

CDR3 DNA: TGTGCCTGGAGCGGACTAGCGGGGGGGCTGACCGGGGAGCTGTTTTTT
CDR3 protein: CAWSGLAGGLTGELFF
V gene: TRBV30
clone size: NA
J gene: TRBJ2-2
D gene: TRBD2

CDR3 DNA: TGTGCCAGCTCACCACCGGCCGCTAACTATGGCTACACCTTC
CDR3 protein: CASSPPAANYGYTF
V gene: TRBV18
clone size: NA
J gene: TRBJ1-2
D gene: NA

CDR3 DNA: TGTGCCTGGTCTGGGGGGAGCTCCTATAATTCACCCCTCCACTTT
CDR3 protein: CAWSGGSSYNSPLHF
V gene: TRBV30
clone size: once
J gene: TRBJ1-6
D gene: NA